This T cell receptor (beta chain) stems from a study of CD8+ T cells in alopecia areata (dated by TCRdb to the late 2010s). About the full investigation: The treated patients took part in an open-label pilot trial in which moderate-to-severe alopecia areata was treated with oral tofacitinib at 5 to 10 mg twice daily. The study used high-throughput TCRbeta sequencing to examine T cell clonal expansion in alopecia areata, in both the C3H/HeJ mouse model and human patients. In humans, TCRbeta sequencing was performed on scalp tissue and on sorted CD4+ and CD8+ peripheral blood T cells from healthy controls and from patients with patchy or totalis/universalis alopecia areata. Biopsies were taken from tofacitinib-treated patients at baseline and at 4 and 24 weeks of treatment, and a later scalp biopsy was taken in several of the tofacitinib-treated patients. TCRbeta CDR3 regions were amplified by immunoSEQ multiplex PCR with 35 Vbeta forward and 13 Jbeta reverse primers. Clonality in the scalp was compared among normal scalp (n=4), patchy alopecia areata scalp (n=8), and alopecia totalis/universalis scalp (n=8). For the treated patients, the SALT score, which quantifies what percentage of scalp surface area is affected, served as the measure of disease severity. Patients stayed on tofacitinib for 6 to 18 months and then had 6 months of follow-up off drug so that delayed response and recurrence could be assessed. RNA was obtained with the PAXgene miRNA kit for fixed scalp, the miRNeasy kit for PBMCs, and the RNeasy kit for mouse skin.

In regard to this clone: Its binding antigen is unknown. No base qualities exist here, and no much larger clone lies one base off it.

Library preparation employed the immunoSEQ multiplex PCR assay. For TCR sequencing, RNA was extracted from every sample and reverse transcribed into cDNA to serve as template. First-strand cDNA was synthesized with SuperScript III using a 2:1 mix of oligo-dT and random hexamers. A synthetic immune receptor repertoire was used to measure amplification bias, and any remaining bias was corrected computationally. Turning to the authors' computational methods: After raw reads were preprocessed to remove errors, the CDR3 was defined following IMGT conventions as running from the conserved cysteine to phenylalanine. Clonality was computed by normalizing Shannon entropy by log2 of the number of productive unique TCRs and subtracting the result from 1. Whether scalp clones were CD4 or CD8 was inferred by matching scalp TCRbeta sequences against CD4 and CD8 repertoires sorted from blood. Entries here come from immuneACCESS through TCRdb and include only in-frame sequences with V and J called. Some clones fail to appear in such tables; in the studies checked, an unresolved V gene covers under half of the shortfall, and the cause of the remainder is unknown. The DNA gave D and trimming, while V, J and clone size come from that table. Within this sample are about 210,000 clones, with less than 50% of them counted one time only. Jointly, the top ten make up roughly 2.6% of the sample.

V is shortened by 8 bases, J by 4 bases, and the region joining them spans 9 bases. The CDR3 spans 13 residues, from the cysteine through the phenylalanine. The kept DNA is CDR3 alone, 39 bases in frame from the first base. The germline V gene encodes CDR1 MNHEY and CDR2 SVGAGI. Broader findings and caveats from the paper: The treated cohort was small, with a single nonresponder, so links between baseline CD8+ expansion and response need larger studies. Many expanded lesional clones persisted in scalp and blood during tofacitinib treatment, which may partly explain relapse after stopping treatment. Tofacitinib significantly decreased scalp clonality and the number of expanded CD8+ clones among the top 100 scalp clones. Shared TCR sequences between patients were less evident than in mice, which may be partly attributable to HLA diversity in the patient population. Unlike mouse skin, which is dominated by gammadelta T cells, normal human skin has resident alphabeta T cells that are also sequenced, and this complicates analysis of the scalp TCR repertoire. Compared with normal scalp, lesional scalp, particularly in alopecia totalis/universalis, had higher clonality and more expanded CD8+ clones, which suggests antigenic drive.

The intended sense of this specimen's treatment or condition label: oral pan-JAK inhibitor, 5-10 mg twice daily. Lesional scalp punch biopsies and peripheral blood were obtained from alopecia areata patients. PBMCs were isolated by density centrifugation and stained for CD3, CD4 and CD8, after which CD4+ and CD8+ T cells were sorted on a FACSAria. This TCR came from a human donor with alopecia areata. The material was CD4+ T cells sorted from blood, obtained around week 37, from a patient treated with tofacitinib. Recombination linked TRBV6-5 to TRBJ2-6; 5 matching bases give a weak D call of TRBD2. The CDR3 region has the sequence CASRPGGANVLTF. The DNA reads TGTGCCAGCCGGCCGGGGGGGGCCAACGTCCTGACTTTC.